This TCR beta chain is drawn from a study of blood T cell repertoires in COVID-19. Germline V lookup: CDR1 SEHNR, CDR2 FQNEAQ (reference sequence). This CDR3 region has 15 residues. Trimming removed 0 bases from V and 7 bases from J, with 12 bases in between. Authors' analysis steps: Reference gene primer amplification gave estimated nucleated cell counts. Produced via immunoSEQ multiplex PCR; TCRdb's table is partial and in-frame only. V, J and clone size are those of that table, while D and trimming were read from the DNA. The profile covers about 320,000 clones, with 65% to 90% appearing a single time and about 7% taken by the ten largest.

Input material: peripheral blood. The receptor comes from a human donor in a cohort sampled during active COVID-19. This chain joins TRBV7-9 and TRBJ2-2, with D tentatively TRBD2 (6 bases). This chain's CDR3 is CASSLAGGIGGELFF. CDR3 nucleotides: TGTGCCAGCAGCTTAGCAGGCGGGATTGGCGGGGAGCTGTTTTTT.